This T cell receptor (beta chain) was sequenced for a study of blood T cell repertoires in COVID-19 (dated by TCRdb to about 2020). Notes on the research overall: The collaborator samples originated in the United States, Italy and Spain and spanned the acute and convalescent phases of COVID-19. The prospective study material was composed of cDNA or gDNA derived from T cells, B-cell-depleted T cells, or PBMCs. The dataset comprised deeply sampled blood TCRbeta repertoires from subjects exposed to, actively infected with, or recovered from COVID-19. The repertoires were released in a freely available public database intended as a resource for research on the immune response to SARS-CoV-2. Samples were obtained from the ongoing ImmuneRACE study (first 160 participants) and from 950 to 1,500 subjects provided by 6 global collaborators. The sample metadata nearly always contained a de-identified subject ID, COVID-19 status, age in years and sex. Where available, HLA class I and class II types were obtained from metadata supplied by the sample provider rather than from assay-based typing.

TCRbeta CDR3 regions were amplified from genomic DNA by means of the immunoSEQ Assay, a bias-controlled multiplex PCR. The study's processing was this. The number of nucleated cells in each sample was estimated from the amplification of reference gene primers within the assay. To quantify the absolute abundance of each unique TCRbeta CDR3 rearrangement, sequence reads were collapsed and filtered. For each sample, productive Simpson clonality was calculated by taking the square root of Simpson's diversity index across productive rearrangements. TCRdb holds this immuneACCESS table with in-frame rearrangements only. Some clones are missing; in checked studies, unresolved V genes explain under half, and the rest has no known cause. V and J calls and clone size follow that table, whereas D and trimming were derived from the DNA. The sample table holds about 83,000 clones, of which more than 80% were seen once. About 16% of the sample is held by the ten biggest clonotypes.

The collaborating institutions used their own protocols to collect whole blood in K2EDTA tubes. For TCRbeta analysis, collaborator samples were shipped as frozen whole blood, as isolated PBMCs, or as DNA extracted from either sample type. This clone was counted only a few times. Its antigen specificity is not known. No clone much larger than this one lies a single base away; base qualities are absent. The full study reports these points: Clinical and demographic metadata were provided uncurated, with the amount varying by source and participant.

The sample comprised peripheral blood. The source of this sequence is a woman older than 75 with acute or convalescent COVID-19.

The nucleotide sequence reads as follows: TGTGCCAGTCGAACTAATGAAAAACTGTTTTTT. Its product reads: CASRTNEKLFF. The chain is made from TRBV19 and TRBJ1-4, with the D gene not confidently named. From a lookup of the germline V gene (reference sequence), CDR1 and CDR2 are LNHDA and SQIVND. The CDR3 sequence holds 11 residues, the cysteine and phenylalanine included. Kept here is only the CDR3 DNA, which spans 33 bases and is read in frame from base 1. The V end loses 8 bases and the J end loses 1 base, and a stretch of 2 bases separates them.